The rows below give T cell receptor beta chains drawn from one sample of a study of early T cells in non-severe SARS-CoV-2 infection. A single record per CDR3 protein comes from TCRdb applying MiXCR to the 5' RACE reads. The sample shows roughly 58,000 distinct CDR3 sequences, under 15% of them seen only once. The source material was whole blood. These receptors originate from an adult who was a healthcare worker with PCR-confirmed SARS-CoV-2 infection or an uninfected control (not recorded which). The CDR3 runs from the conserved cysteine through the conserved F or W. A D gene is named only where the DNA matches it firmly. Not every row has a clone size; where given, it reads once, few, many or a size class.

size: few
J: TRBJ1-6
D: TRBD1
V: TRBV12-3/TRBV12-4
CDR3: CASSSGQGVAPLHF
DNA: TGTGCCAGCAGTTCTGGACAGGGGGTGGCACCCCTCCACTTT

size: many
J: TRBJ2-7
D: .
V: TRBV9
CDR3: CASSVGPRGESSF
DNA: TGTGCCAGCAGCGTAGGCCCCAGGGGGGAATCGAGCTTC

size: few
J: TRBJ2-7
D: .
V: TRBV6-6
CDR3: CASSYRTATYEQYF
DNA: TGTGCCAGCAGTTACCGGACAGCTACCTACGAGCAGTACTTC

size: many
J: TRBJ2-1
D: TRBD1
V: TRBV7-9
CDR3: CASSPGTGLNEQFF
DNA: TGTGCCAGCAGTCCCGGGACAGGGTTGAATGAGCAGTTCTTC

size: many
J: TRBJ2-4
D: TRBD1
V: TRBV11-2
CDR3: CASSLAGGNIQYF
DNA: TGTGCCAGCAGCTTAGCAGGGGGCAACATTCAGTACTTC

size: many
J: TRBJ1-2
D: TRBD1
V: TRBV20-1
CDR3: CSARDWTGRGYTF
DNA: TGCAGTGCTAGAGACTGGACAGGCCGGGGCTACACCTTC

size: many
J: TRBJ2-5
D: TRBD2
V: TRBV6-2/TRBV6-3
CDR3: CAMASGEQETQYF
DNA: TGTGCCATGGCAAGCGGGGAGCAAGAGACCCAGTACTTC

size: .
J: TRBJ2-7
D: .
V: TRBV12-3/TRBV12-4
CDR3: CASSSPSRSEQYF
DNA: TGTGCCAGCAGTTCTCCGTCGAGGAGCGAGCAGTACTTC

size: once
J: TRBJ2-5
D: .
V: TRBV6-4
CDR3: CASLCLPQWSGETQYF
DNA: TGTGCCAGCTTATGTCTGCCTCAGTGGTCCGGGGAGACCCAGTACTTC

size: .
J: TRBJ2-3
D: .
V: TRBV19
CDR3: CASRNGNTDTQYF
DNA: TGTGCCAGTAGGAACGGGAACACAGATACGCAGTATTTT

size: many
J: TRBJ1-2
D: .
V: TRBV5-4
CDR3: CASSTIPGLLDYGYTF
DNA: TGTGCCAGCAGCACAATTCCGGGACTTCTAGACTATGGCTACACCTTC

size: few
J: TRBJ2-1
D: TRBD2
V: TRBV6-5
CDR3: CASRPRGWDYYNEQFF
DNA: TGTGCCAGCAGGCCGAGGGGCTGGGACTACTACAATGAGCAGTTCTTC

size: few
J: TRBJ1-6
D: .
V: TRBV5-4
CDR3: CASSLIAGGGAYNSPLHF
DNA: TGTGCCAGCAGCTTGATTGCTGGTGGGGGAGCGTATAATTCACCCCTCCACTTT

size: few
J: TRBJ2-7
D: .
V: TRBV7-6
CDR3: CASSPGRRPYEQYF
DNA: TGTGCCAGCAGCCCGGGGCGGCGTCCCTACGAGCAGTACTTC

size: many
J: TRBJ2-6
D: .
V: TRBV7-2
CDR3: CASSLNQVSGANVLTF
DNA: TGTGCCAGCAGCTTAAATCAGGTTTCTGGGGCCAACGTCCTGACTTTC

size: few
J: TRBJ1-1
D: .
V: TRBV4-1
CDR3: CASSQDSGWTEAFF
DNA: TGCGCCAGCAGCCAAGATTCCGGGTGGACTGAAGCTTTCTTT

size: few
J: TRBJ2-1
D: .
V: TRBV6-5
CDR3: CASTDSFYNEQFF
DNA: TGTGCCAGCACCGACTCTTTTTACAATGAGCAGTTCTTC

size: .
J: TRBJ1-2
D: .
V: TRBV5-1
CDR3: CAGRPANYGYTF
DNA: TGCGCCGGCAGACCGGCAAACTATGGCTACACCTTC

size: many
J: TRBJ1-1
D: .
V: TRBV11-2
CDR3: CASSIDSLLEAFF
DNA: TGTGCCAGCAGCATAGACAGCTTGCTTGAAGCTTTCTTT

size: few
J: TRBJ2-1
D: .
V: TRBV4-3
CDR3: CASSQDHEQFF
DNA: TGCGCCAGCAGCCAAGATCATGAGCAGTTCTTC

size: few
J: TRBJ1-6
D: .
V: TRBV2
CDR3: CASSVRGNGSPLHF
DNA: TGTGCCAGCAGTGTTCGAGGGAACGGTTCACCCCTCCACTTT

size: few
J: TRBJ2-1
D: .
V: TRBV6-2/TRBV6-3
CDR3: CASSYERASSYNEQFF
DNA: TGTGCCAGCAGTTATGAGCGGGCCAGCTCCTACAATGAGCAGTTCTTC

size: .
J: TRBJ1-4
D: TRBD1
V: TRBV19
CDR3: CASSITGVAANEKLFF
DNA: TGTGCCAGTAGCATAACAGGGGTTGCAGCTAATGAAAAACTGTTTTTT

size: few
J: TRBJ2-3
D: .
V: TRBV2
CDR3: CASSGQGGRVTDTQYF
DNA: TGTGCCAGCAGTGGTCAGGGGGGACGTGTCACAGATACGCAGTATTTT

size: .
J: TRBJ2-2
D: .
V: TRBV18
CDR3: CASSSGTPNTGELFF
DNA: TGTGCCAGCTCATCTGGGACACCGAACACCGGGGAGCTGTTTTTT